The rows below give T cell receptor beta chains drawn from one sample of a study of shared clonotypes between healthy human individuals. Profiled with immunoSEQ multiplex PCR; TCRdb holds only in-frame clones, not every one. The sample lists about 490,000 clones, around 79% occurring once. Source material: PBMCs. The receptors derive from a woman aged 40 to 49 in good health. Some clones in this sample may be carry-over from other donors' samples. CDR3s include the opening cysteine and the closing phenylalanine or tryptophan. A D gene is named only where the DNA matches it firmly. A row's size may be missing; if present it is once, few, many or a size class.

j_call clone_size d_call v_call cdr3_nt cdr3_aa
TRBJ1-4 few NA TRBV7-2 TGTGCCAGCAGCTTAGTGCTTAATGAAAAACTGTTTTTT CASSLVLNEKLFF
TRBJ1-5 NA NA TRBV2 TGTGCCAGCACGGCCGGGCCTCCCCTTTATCAGCCCCAGCATTTT CASTAGPPLYQPQHF
TRBJ2-6 few NA TRBV18 TGTGCCAGCTCAATACGCAGTGGTACGGGGGCCAACGTCCTGACTTTC CASSIRSGTGANVLTF
TRBJ2-5 once NA TRBV10-3 TGTGCCATCAGTGAGGGGTGGCAAGAGACCCAGTACTTC CAISEGWQETQYF
TRBJ2-7 NA TRBD2 TRBV15 TGTGCCACCAGCAGAGCAAGGGCTAGCGGGACCTACGAGCAGTACTTC CATSRARASGTYEQYF
TRBJ2-1 few NA TRBV6-1 TGTGCCAGCAGTGAAGCTAGAGGATTCGGTGAGCAGTTCTTC CASSEARGFGEQFF
TRBJ1-1 NA NA TRBV28 TGTGCCAGCAGTTTATGGTGGCGGGGGCATACTGAAGCTTTCTTT CASSLWWRGHTEAFF
TRBJ1-4 NA NA TRBV5-1 TGCGCCAGCAGCCCGGGAAGGGACGGTCCTAATGAAAAACTGTTTTTT CASSPGRDGPNEKLFF
TRBJ1-4 NA NA TRBV6-6 TGTGCCAGCATAGATAACAGGGAAGGTGAAAAACTGTTTTTT CASIDNREGEKLFF
TRBJ2-7 NA NA TRBV5-1 TGCGCCAGCAGCTTGGGTACGGGCTCGCAGGGGCGTCGATACGAGCAGTACTTC CASSLGTGSQGRRYEQYF
TRBJ2-1 NA TRBD1 TRBV11-3 TGTGCCAGCAGCTTAATAGGGGGACAGGGGGTCCATGAGCAGTTCTTC CASSLIGGQGVHEQFF
TRBJ2-7 NA TRBD2 TRBV5-1 TGCGCCAGCAGCGGAGCGGGAGGGCCTCGTGAGCAGTACTTC CASSGAGGPREQYF
TRBJ2-2 few NA TRBV28 TGTGCCAGCAGTTTAACTACAGGTGTCGCCCGGGAGCTGTTTTTT CASSLTTGVARELFF
TRBJ1-1 NA NA TRBV27 TGTGCCAGCAGTTTAGGCGGGAACACTGAAGCTTTCTTT CASSLGGNTEAFF
TRBJ2-7 NA NA TRBV11-2 TGTGCCAGCAGCTCAGGGGGGGCAGGACCCCGCTCCTACGAGCAGTACTTC CASSSGGAGPRSYEQYF
TRBJ2-7 NA NA TRBV10-2 TGCGCCAGCAGCGAGGTCCAGCGGGCCTACGAGCAGTACTTC CASSEVQRAYEQYF
TRBJ2-6 NA TRBD2 TRBV7-9 TGTGCCAGCAGCCCTCGACTAGCGGACCGCTCTGGGGCCAACGTCCTGACTTTC CASSPRLADRSGANVLTF
TRBJ1-4 few NA TRBV14 TGTGCCAGCAGCCAAGACTATGGAGCCGAAAAACTGTTTTTT CASSQDYGAEKLFF
TRBJ1-3 NA NA TRBV29-1 TGCAGCGTCGGGGGTTTTGGAAACACCATATATTTT CSVGGFGNTIYF
TRBJ2-7 NA NA TRBV18 TGTGCCAGCTCACCGGGCAGCCGCTACGAGCAGTACTTC CASSPGSRYEQYF
TRBJ2-5 NA TRBD1 TRBV28 TGTGCCAGCAGTTCACCGGGACAGGGAGGGCGGCGGCAAGAGACCCAGTACTTC CASSSPGQGGRRQETQYF
TRBJ2-3 few NA TRBV6-1 TGTGCCAGCAGCCGCAGGGACTTGACAGATACGCAGTATTTT CASSRRDLTDTQYF
TRBJ2-1 few TRBD2 TRBV2 TGTGCCAGCAGTGCTAGCGGGAGGCAGTTCTTC CASSASGRQFF
TRBJ2-5 NA TRBD1 TRBV18 TGTGCCAGCACTAGGGACAGTTTTCAAGAGACCCAGTACTTC CASTRDSFQETQYF
TRBJ1-1 NA NA TRBV5-1 TGCGCCAGCAGCTTAATGACAGGTGGGACTGAAGCTTTCTTT CASSLMTGGTEAFF
TRBJ1-1 NA NA TRBV28 TGTGCCAGCAGTTTAGGGGACGGGAGACGTGAAGCTTTCTTT CASSLGDGRREAFF
TRBJ1-5 NA TRBD1 TRBV6-1 TGTGCCAGCATGGGACAGAGCAATCAGCCCCAGCATTTT CASMGQSNQPQHF
TRBJ1-1 few NA TRBV11-1 TGTGCCAGCAGCTTAGCGCGTGGGGCACGGAACACTGAAGCTTTCTTT CASSLARGARNTEAFF
TRBJ2-7 few TRBD2 TRBV19 TGTGCCAGTAGTACCCCGGGACTAGCGGGCGGCGAGCAGTACTTC CASSTPGLAGGEQYF
TRBJ2-1 NA TRBD2 TRBV6-5 TGTGCCAGCGAGAAGCGGGGCGGATACAATGAGCAGTTCTTC CASEKRGGYNEQFF
TRBJ2-5 once NA TRBV5-4 TGTGCCAGCAGCTGGGGACCACAATCCCCCCAGTACTTC CASSWGPQSPQYF